The rows below give T cell receptor beta chains drawn from one sample of a study of post-analysis software for immune sequencing data. One entry per CDR3 protein, called by TCRdb with MiXCR from the PCR reads. Of approximately 160,000 distinct CDR3 sequences in the sample, around 30% were seen once. The sample taken for sequencing was blood. The receptors originated from a girl aged 5 to 17 with multiple sclerosis. Each CDR3 is given with its conserved first and last residue. Fields, in order: D gene, V gene, J gene, clone size, CDR3 protein, CDR3 DNA. The D gene is left open where the match is weak. Where a row states a size, it is once, few, many or the class of an expanded clone; other rows omit it.

>TRBD2|TRBV20-1|TRBJ2-3|once
CSARALGLTSGPDTQYF
TGCAGTGCTAGAGCTCTGGGCTTGACTAGCGGCCCAGATACGCAGTATTTT
>TRBD1|TRBV7-2|TRBJ2-3|few
CASSLGTGVTDTQYF
TGTGCCAGCAGCCTGGGGACAGGGGTCACAGATACGCAGTATTTT
>.|TRBV10-3|TRBJ2-7|few
CAVRPWGYYNEQYF
TGTGCCGTCCGGCCATGGGGTTACTACAATGAGCAGTACTTC
>TRBD1|TRBV7-2|TRBJ2-7|.
CASSPDRGEEQYF
TGTGCCAGCAGCCCGGACAGGGGGGAAGAGCAGTACTTC
>TRBD1|TRBV20-1|TRBJ1-5|.
CSAQTGSGQPQHF
TGCAGTGCTCAGACAGGGTCGGGACAGCCCCAGCATTTT
>TRBD1|TRBV6-6|TRBJ1-1|few
CASSLGQGEAFF
TGTGCCAGCAGTTTGGGACAGGGAGAAGCTTTCTTT
>TRBD1|TRBV20-1|TRBJ1-5|many
CSARDPRTGSGNQPQHF
TGCAGTGCTAGAGATCCCCGGACAGGGTCGGGCAATCAGCCCCAGCATTTT
>TRBD1|TRBV12-3/TRBV12-4|TRBJ2-5|few
CASGTDRVGETQYF
TGTGCCAGCGGCACAGACAGGGTCGGGGAGACCCAGTACTTC
>.|TRBV30|TRBJ1-2|.
CAWSDTGTLRGYTF
TGTGCCTGGAGTGACACCGGGACCCTTAGGGGCTACACCTTC
>.|TRBV5-1|TRBJ1-2|few
CASSLGDGDYGYTF
TGCGCCAGCAGCTTGGGGGACGGTGACTATGGCTACACCTTC
>.|TRBV5-1|TRBJ2-1|few
CTSSLGSYNEQFF
TGCACCAGCAGCTTGGGCAGCTACAATGAGCAGTTCTTC
>TRBD2|TRBV7-6|TRBJ2-1|few
CATTPGVGAGGPLNEQFF
TGTGCCACCACGCCCGGGGTAGGGGCGGGAGGGCCCCTAAATGAGCAGTTCTTC
>.|TRBV30|TRBJ2-3|.
CAGRHLTRGAQYF
TGTGCCGGACGACACCTCACCCGAGGGGCGCAGTATTTT
>TRBD1|TRBV24-1|TRBJ2-5|.
CATSDTGQGNGEIQYF
TGTGCCACCAGTGATACGGGACAGGGGAATGGAGAGATCCAGTACTTC
>TRBD2|TRBV7-2|TRBJ2-3|.
CASSLRLAGGGPRTDTQYF
TGTGCCAGCAGCTTACGGCTAGCGGGAGGTGGGCCCCGCACAGATACGCAGTATTTT
>TRBD1|TRBV12-5|TRBJ2-7|few
CASGSGTGLYEQYF
TGTGCTAGTGGTTCCGGGACAGGGCTTTACGAGCAGTACTTC
>.|TRBV5-5|TRBJ1-5|few
CASSRDISNQPQHF
TGTGCCAGCAGCCGGGACATTAGCAATCAGCCCCAGCATTTT
>.|TRBV2|TRBJ1-5|.
CASGPSGSREEHF
TGTGCCAGCGGACCTTCCGGGAGTCGGGAAGAGCATTTT
>.|TRBV16|TRBJ1-1|.
CASSPRRGDTEAFF
TGTGCCAGCAGCCCCCGGAGAGGGGACACTGAAGCTTTCTTT
>.|TRBV5-1|TRBJ2-3|few
CASSLDQGGDTQYF
TGCGCCAGCAGCTTGGATCAGGGTGGGGATACGCAGTATTTT
>TRBD2|TRBV5-1|TRBJ2-5|few
CASSLAAAGGEETQYF
TGCGCCAGCAGCTTGGCTGCGGCGGGAGGGGAAGAGACCCAGTACTTC
>.|TRBV28|TRBJ2-7|many
CASSFFPYEQYF
TGTGCCAGCAGTTTCTTCCCCTACGAGCAGTACTTC
>.|TRBV28|TRBJ2-6|many
CASSAGVSGANVLTF
TGTGCCAGCAGTGCCGGAGTTTCTGGGGCCAACGTCCTGACTTTC
>.|TRBV28|TRBJ1-5|.
CASRMSTGTNQPQHF
TGTGCCAGCAGAATGAGTACCGGGACTAATCAGCCCCAGCATTTT
>TRBD2|TRBV12-3/TRBV12-4|TRBJ2-1|many
CASSLAGAYNEQFF
TGTGCCAGCAGTTTGGCGGGAGCCTACAATGAGCAGTTCTTC
>TRBD2|TRBV20-1|TRBJ2-5|.
CSARSPGTSGAQETQYF
TGCAGTGCTAGGTCTCCCGGGACTAGCGGGGCCCAAGAGACCCAGTACTTC
>.|TRBV7-2|TRBJ2-7|.
CASSLGPLAYEQYF
TGTGCCAGCAGCTTAGGCCCGCTAGCCTACGAGCAGTACTTC
>TRBD2|TRBV4-2|TRBJ2-7|.
CASSQDSALAVYEQYF
TGTGCCAGCAGCCAAGATTCCGCACTAGCGGTATACGAGCAGTACTTC
>.|TRBV27|TRBJ1-1|.
CASTRGSENTEAFF
TGTGCCAGCACCCGGGGGTCTGAGAACACTGAAGCTTTCTTT
>.|TRBV4-2|TRBJ1-2|many
CASSRSGAPYGYTF
TGTGCCAGCAGCCGGTCAGGGGCGCCCTATGGCTACACCTTC
>TRBD2|TRBV27|TRBJ2-7|many
CASRRTSGTYEQYF
TGTGCCAGCAGGCGAACTAGCGGGACCTACGAGCAGTACTTC
>.|TRBV7-3|TRBJ1-5|many
CASSFGRTDQPQHF
TGTGCCAGCAGCTTTGGCCGAACTGATCAGCCCCAGCATTTT
>.|TRBV9|TRBJ2-1|many
CASSVESHRDDEQFF
TGTGCCAGCAGCGTAGAATCTCACAGGGACGATGAGCAGTTCTTC
>TRBD2|TRBV7-2|TRBJ2-1|few
CASSLGGTSGRNEQFF
TGTGCCAGCAGCTTAGGTGGGACTAGCGGGAGGAATGAGCAGTTCTTC
>.|TRBV29-1|TRBJ2-7|few
CSAAGLGRFNEQYF
TGCAGCGCCGCCGGGCTAGGCAGGTTCAACGAGCAGTACTTC
>.|TRBV29-1|TRBJ2-4|.
CSVLGGSIQYF
TGCAGCGTTCTAGGTGGGAGCATTCAGTACTTC
>TRBD2|TRBV7-9|TRBJ2-1|medium-sized
CASSSPSGRANEQFF
TGTGCCAGCAGCTCCCCTAGCGGGAGGGCCAATGAGCAGTTCTTC